This T cell receptor (beta chain) was identified during a study of beta chain features in type 1 diabetes. The overall study: No age, gender or cell yield differences were seen between patients and healthy donors. Sorted cells examined across all samples numbered 85 million to 130 million. The study, taken as a whole, reports: Significant though moderate, a shortening of TCRB CDR3s appeared in all four CD4+ subsets of Type 1 diabetes patients.

This clone has just a few counts. The antigen remains unidentified. Every bit of the isolated RNA underwent reverse transcription, so sequencing read expressed TCRB transcripts. Clones were read by immunoSEQ multiplex PCR, and TCRdb kept only the in-frame ones, dropping some. The sample holds 150,000 to 200,000 clones, 8% to 8.5% seen once. Blood was collected once per donor into heparin, averaging about 100 mL. By way of CD45RO/CCR7/CD25/CD127/CD95/CD27, the CD4+ regulatory, stem cell-like memory, central memory and naive cells were sorted. This receptor was taken from a woman aged 18-29 years with type 1 diabetes. Specimen: central memory CD4+ T cells from blood.

CDR3 coding DNA: TGCGCCAGCAGCGCGGCCCTAGCGGGGGGTCGGACAGATACGCAGTATTTT. The encoded protein is CASSAALAGGRTDTQYF. The chain links TRBV5-1 to TRBJ2-3, with TRBD2 matching 11 bases. Germline CDR1 and CDR2: SGHRS and YFSETQ. J gave up 3 bases and V 4 bases, and 10 bases lay outside the gene matches. The CDR3 sequence is 17 residues long.